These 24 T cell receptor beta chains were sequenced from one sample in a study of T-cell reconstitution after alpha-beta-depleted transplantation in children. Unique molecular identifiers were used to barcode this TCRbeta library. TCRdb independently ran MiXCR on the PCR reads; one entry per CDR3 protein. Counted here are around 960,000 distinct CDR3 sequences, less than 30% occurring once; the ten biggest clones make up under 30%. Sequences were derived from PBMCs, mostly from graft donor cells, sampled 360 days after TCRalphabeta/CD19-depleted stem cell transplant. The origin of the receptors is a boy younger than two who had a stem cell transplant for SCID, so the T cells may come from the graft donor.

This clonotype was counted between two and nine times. The CDR3 sequence: CASSEAPRARAETQYF. DNA for the CDR3: TGTGCCAGCAGTGAAGCGCCGCGGGCCAGGGCGGAGACCCAGTACTTC. The rearrangement joins TRBV2 to TRBJ2-5, with D perhaps being TRBD1 or TRBD2 (5 bases each). Germline CDR1 SNHLY, CDR2 FYNNEI. The CDR3 is made up of 16 amino acids. Trimming removed 0 bases from V and 5 bases from J, with 16 bases in between. Looking up the rest from reference TRBV2 and TRBJ2-5 gives the full variable domain: EPEVTQTPSHQVTQMGQEVILRCVPISNHLYFYWYRQILGQKVEFLVSFYNNEISEKSEIFDDQFSVERPDGSNFTLKIRSTKLEDSAMYFCASSEAPRARAETQYFGPGTRLLVL.

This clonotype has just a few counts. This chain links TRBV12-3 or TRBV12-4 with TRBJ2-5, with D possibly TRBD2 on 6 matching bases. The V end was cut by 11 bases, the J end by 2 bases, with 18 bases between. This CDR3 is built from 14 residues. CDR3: CASGGSTEQETQYF. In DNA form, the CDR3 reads TGTGCCTCCGGAGGGTCGACAGAACAAGAGACCCAGTACTTC.

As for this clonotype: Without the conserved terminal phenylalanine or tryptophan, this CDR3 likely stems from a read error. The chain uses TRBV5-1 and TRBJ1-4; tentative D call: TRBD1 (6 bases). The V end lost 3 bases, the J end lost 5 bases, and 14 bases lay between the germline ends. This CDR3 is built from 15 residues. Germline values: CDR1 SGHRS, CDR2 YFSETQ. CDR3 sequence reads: CASSWGAGSNEKLFS. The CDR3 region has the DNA TGCGCCAGCAGCTGGGGGGCAGGGTCGAATGAAAAACTGTTTTCT.

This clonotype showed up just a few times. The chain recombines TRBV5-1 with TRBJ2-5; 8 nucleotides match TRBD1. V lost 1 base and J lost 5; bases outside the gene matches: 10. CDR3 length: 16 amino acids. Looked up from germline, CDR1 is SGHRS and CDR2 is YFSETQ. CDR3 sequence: CASSLNPGQVSETQYF. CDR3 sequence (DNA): TGCGCCAGCAGCTTGAACCCGGGACAGGTGTCGGAGACCCAGTACTTC.

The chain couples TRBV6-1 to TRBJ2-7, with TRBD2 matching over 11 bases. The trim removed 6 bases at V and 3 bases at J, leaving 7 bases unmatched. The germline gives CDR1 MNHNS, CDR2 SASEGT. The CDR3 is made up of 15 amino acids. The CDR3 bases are TGTGCCAGCAGCTCCGAACTAGCGGGGGTCTACGAGCAGTACTTC. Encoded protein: CASSSELAGVYEQYF.

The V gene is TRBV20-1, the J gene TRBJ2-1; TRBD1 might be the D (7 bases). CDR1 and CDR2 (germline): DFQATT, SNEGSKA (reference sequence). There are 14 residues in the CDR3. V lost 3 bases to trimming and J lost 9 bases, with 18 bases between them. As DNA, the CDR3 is TGCAGTGCTAGGGAGGGGGCCCTGAGGGTTGAGCAGTTCTTC. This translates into CSAREGALRVEQFF.

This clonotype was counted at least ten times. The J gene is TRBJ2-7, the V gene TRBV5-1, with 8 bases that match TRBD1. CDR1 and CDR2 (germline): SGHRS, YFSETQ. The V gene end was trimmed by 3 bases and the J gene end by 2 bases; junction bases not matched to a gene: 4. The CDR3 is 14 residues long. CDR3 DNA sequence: TGCGCCAGCAGCTCCGGACAGGGTCCCTACGAGCAGTACTTC. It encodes CASSSGQGPYEQYF.

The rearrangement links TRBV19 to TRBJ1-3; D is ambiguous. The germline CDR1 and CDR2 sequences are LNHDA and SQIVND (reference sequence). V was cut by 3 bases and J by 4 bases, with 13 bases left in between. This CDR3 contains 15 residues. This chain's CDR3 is CASSIPDDKGNTIYF. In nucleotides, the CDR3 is TGTGCCAGTAGTATTCCGGACGACAAAGGAAACACCATATATTTT. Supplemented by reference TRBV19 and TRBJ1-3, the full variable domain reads DGGITQSPKYLFRKEGQNVTLSCEQNLNHDAMYWYRQDPGQGLRLIYYSQIVNDFQKGDIAEGYSVSREKKESFPLTVTSAQKNPTAFYLCASSIPDDKGNTIYFGEGSWLTVV.

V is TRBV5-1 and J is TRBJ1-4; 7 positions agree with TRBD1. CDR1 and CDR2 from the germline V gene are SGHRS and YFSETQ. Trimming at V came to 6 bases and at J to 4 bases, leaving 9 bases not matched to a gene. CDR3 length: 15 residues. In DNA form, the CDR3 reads TGCGCCAGCAAGGGAACAGGGGCCTTTAATGAAAAACTGTTTTTT. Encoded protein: CASKGTGAFNEKLFF.

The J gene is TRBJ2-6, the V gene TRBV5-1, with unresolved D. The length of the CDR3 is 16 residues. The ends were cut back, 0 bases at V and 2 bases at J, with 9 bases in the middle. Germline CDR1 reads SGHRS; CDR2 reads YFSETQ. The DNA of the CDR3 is TGCGCCAGCAGCTTGGATATGGGTACTGGGGCCAACGTCCTGACTTTC. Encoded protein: CASSLDMGTGANVLTF.

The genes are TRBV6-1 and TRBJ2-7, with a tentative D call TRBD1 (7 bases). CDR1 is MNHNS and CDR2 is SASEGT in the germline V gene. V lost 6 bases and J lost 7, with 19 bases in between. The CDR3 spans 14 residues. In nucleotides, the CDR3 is TGTGCCAGCAGCCAGGACAGGCGCCGGGGGGAGCAGTACTTC. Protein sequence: CASSQDRRRGEQYF.

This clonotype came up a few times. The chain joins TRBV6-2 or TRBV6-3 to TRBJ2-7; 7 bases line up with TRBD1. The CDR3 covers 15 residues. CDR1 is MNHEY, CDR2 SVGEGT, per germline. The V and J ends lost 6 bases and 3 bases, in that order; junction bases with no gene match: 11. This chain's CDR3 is CASRKRTGVIYEQYF. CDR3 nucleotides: TGTGCCAGCAGGAAGAGGACAGGAGTCATCTACGAGCAGTACTTC.

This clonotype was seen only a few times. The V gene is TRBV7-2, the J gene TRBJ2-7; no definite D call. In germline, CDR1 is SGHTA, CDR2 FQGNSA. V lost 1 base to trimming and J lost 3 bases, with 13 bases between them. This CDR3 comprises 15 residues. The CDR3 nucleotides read TGTGCCAGCAGCTTAGAAAACGGAGCCGTCTACGAGCAGTACTTC. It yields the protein CASSLENGAVYEQYF.

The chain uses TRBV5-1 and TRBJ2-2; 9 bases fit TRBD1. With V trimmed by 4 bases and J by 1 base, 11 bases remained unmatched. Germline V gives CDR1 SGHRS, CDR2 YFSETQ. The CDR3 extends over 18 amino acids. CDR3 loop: CASSPSGGQGLNTGELFF. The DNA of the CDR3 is TGCGCCAGCAGCCCGTCGGGTGGACAGGGGCTGAACACCGGGGAGCTGTTTTTT. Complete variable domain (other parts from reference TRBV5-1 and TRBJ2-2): KAGVTQTPRYLIKTRGQQVTLSCSPISGHRSVSWYQQTPGQGLQFLFEYFSETQRNKGNFPGRFSGRQFSNSRSEMNVSTLELGDSALYLCASSPSGGQGLNTGELFFGEGSRLTVL.

CDR3 sequence (DNA): TGTGCCAGTTCGAGGGGAGGGGATAGTTCCTACGAGCAGTACTTC. This gives the protein CASSRGGDSSYEQYF. V and J are TRBV9 and TRBJ2-7; 7 positions agree with TRBD2. Germline CDR1 and CDR2: SGDLS and YYNGEE. This CDR3 contains 15 residues. V was pared by 8 bases and J by 1 base, with 12 bases of the junction left unmatched. Based on the CDR3 plus reference TRBV9 and TRBJ2-7, the full variable domain is DSGVTQTPKHLITATGQRVTLRCSPRSGDLSVYWYQQSLDQGLQFLIQYYNGEERAKGNILERFSAQQFPDLHSELNLSSLELGDSALYFCASSRGGDSSYEQYFGPGTRLTVT.

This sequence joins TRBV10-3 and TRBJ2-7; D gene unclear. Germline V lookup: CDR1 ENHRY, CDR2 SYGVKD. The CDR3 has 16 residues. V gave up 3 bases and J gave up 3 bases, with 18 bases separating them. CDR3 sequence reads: CAISDLSKGPGYEQYF. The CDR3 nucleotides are TGTGCCATCAGTGACCTCAGCAAGGGTCCGGGCTACGAGCAGTACTTC.

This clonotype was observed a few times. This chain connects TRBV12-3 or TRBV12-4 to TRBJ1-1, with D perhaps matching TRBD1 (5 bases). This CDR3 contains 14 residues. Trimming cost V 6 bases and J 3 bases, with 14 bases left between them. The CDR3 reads CASRYRRDHTEAFF. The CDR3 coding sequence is TGTGCCAGCAGGTACAGGAGGGACCACACTGAAGCTTTCTTT.

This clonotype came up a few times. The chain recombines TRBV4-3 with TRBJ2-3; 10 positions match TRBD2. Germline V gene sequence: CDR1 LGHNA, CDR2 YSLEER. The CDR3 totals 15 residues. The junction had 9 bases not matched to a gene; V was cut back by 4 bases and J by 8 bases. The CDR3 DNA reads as TGCGCCAGCAGCCCGTCCGGGCTAGCGGGGGTTACGCAGTATTTT. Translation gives CASSPSGLAGVTQYF.

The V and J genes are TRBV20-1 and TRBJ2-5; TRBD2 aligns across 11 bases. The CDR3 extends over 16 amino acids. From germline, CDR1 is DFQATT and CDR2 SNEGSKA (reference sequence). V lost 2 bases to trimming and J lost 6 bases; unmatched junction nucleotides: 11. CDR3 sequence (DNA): TGCAGTGCTAGACCACTAGCGGGGGCCATCGGCAAGACCCAGTACTTC. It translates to CSARPLAGAIGKTQYF.

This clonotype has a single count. Here the CDR3 DNA reads TGTGCCTGGAGGTTAGCGGTGTCCTGGGGCAATGAGCAGTTCTTC. It specifies CAWRLAVSWGNEQFF. This rearrangement joins TRBV30 to TRBJ2-1; TRBD2 might be the D (6 bases). CDR1 GTSNPN and CDR2 SVGIG come from the germline V gene (reference sequence). The CDR3 consists of 15 residues. The V and J ends lost 3 bases and 6 bases respectively, with 18 bases between them.

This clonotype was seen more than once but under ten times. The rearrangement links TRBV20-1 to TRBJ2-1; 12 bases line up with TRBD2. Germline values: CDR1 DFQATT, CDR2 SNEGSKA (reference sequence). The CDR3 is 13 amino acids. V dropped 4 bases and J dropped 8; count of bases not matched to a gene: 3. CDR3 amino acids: CSATRTSGDEQFF. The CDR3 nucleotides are TGCAGTGCTACGAGGACTAGCGGGGATGAGCAGTTCTTC.

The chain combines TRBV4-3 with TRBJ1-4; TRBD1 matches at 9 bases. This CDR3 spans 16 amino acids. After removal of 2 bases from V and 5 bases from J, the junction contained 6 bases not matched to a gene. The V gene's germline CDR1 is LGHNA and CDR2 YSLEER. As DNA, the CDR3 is TGCGCCAGCAGCCAATCTGCCGGGACAGGGAATGAAAAACTGTTTTTT. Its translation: CASSQSAGTGNEKLFF.

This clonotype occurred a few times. The CDR3 protein is CASSQDTPGTINGRNYGYTF. In DNA, the CDR3 is TGCGCCAGCAGCCAAGACACGCCCGGGACAATAAATGGACGGAACTATGGCTACACCTTC. The rearrangement joins TRBV4-3 to TRBJ1-2; tentative D call: TRBD1 (6 bases). Germline CDR1 LGHNA, CDR2 YSLEER. The CDR3 has 20 residues. Trimming removed 0 bases at V and 2 bases at J, with 25 bases between.

In DNA form, the CDR3 reads TGCAGTGCTAAGAGATCCCTAGCGGTGGGGGAGACCCAGTACTTC. It translates to CSAKRSLAVGETQYF. The chain is built from TRBV20-1 and TRBJ2-5; TRBD2 agrees at 7 bases. Looked up from germline, CDR1 is DFQATT and CDR2 is SNEGSKA (reference sequence). The V and J ends lost 4 bases and 5 bases, in that order; junction bases with no gene match: 13. CDR3 size: 15 residues.